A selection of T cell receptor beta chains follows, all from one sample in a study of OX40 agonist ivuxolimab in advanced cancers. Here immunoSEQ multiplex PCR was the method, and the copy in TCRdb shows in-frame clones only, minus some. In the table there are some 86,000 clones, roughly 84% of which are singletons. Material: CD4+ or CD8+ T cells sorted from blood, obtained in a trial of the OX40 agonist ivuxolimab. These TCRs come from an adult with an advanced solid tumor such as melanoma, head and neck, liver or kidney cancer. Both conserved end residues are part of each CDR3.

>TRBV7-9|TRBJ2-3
CASRHPSGSWEGDTQYF
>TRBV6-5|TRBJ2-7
CASSYSVGGSEQYF
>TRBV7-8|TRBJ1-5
CASSPRGGNQPQHF
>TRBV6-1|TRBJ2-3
CASSEWQALDTQYF
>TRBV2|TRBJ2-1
CASSDPSDEQFF
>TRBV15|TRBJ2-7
CATRGGYGDEQYF
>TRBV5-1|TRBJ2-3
CASRASGGDTQYF
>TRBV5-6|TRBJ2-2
CASSPQGSGELFF
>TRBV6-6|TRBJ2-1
CASSYSGPSDNEQFF
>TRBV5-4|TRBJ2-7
CASSQGGRLGEQYF
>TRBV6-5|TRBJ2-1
CASSYTPFGTQFF
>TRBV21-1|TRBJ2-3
CASGGLTPRGTDTQYF
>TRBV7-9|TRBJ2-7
CASSLAGPSYEQYF
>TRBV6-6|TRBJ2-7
CATKTGTSSYEQYF
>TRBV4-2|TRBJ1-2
CASSLTPSGQSWYGYTF
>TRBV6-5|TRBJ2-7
CARHYEQYF
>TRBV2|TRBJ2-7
CASSEGGSYEQYF
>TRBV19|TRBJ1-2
CASSTLNDGGAHGYTF
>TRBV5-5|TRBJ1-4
CASSPRVATNEKLFF
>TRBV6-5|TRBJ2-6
CASSVHDSGANVLTF
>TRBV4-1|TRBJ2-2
CASSQELGLAVNTGELFF
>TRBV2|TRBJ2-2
CASSEHPYTGELFF
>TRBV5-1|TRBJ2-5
CASSLLSGLWETQYF
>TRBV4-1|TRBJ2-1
CASSQDRGDGYNEQFF
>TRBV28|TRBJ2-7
CAGSGGAGTEYEQYF
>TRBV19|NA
CASSSRRDISYEQYF
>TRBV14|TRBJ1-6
CASSQDRGSPLHF
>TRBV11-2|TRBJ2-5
CASSLQYSVEETQYF
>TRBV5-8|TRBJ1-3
CASSWRTGNTIYF
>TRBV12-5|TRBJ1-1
CASGPGQMNTEAFF
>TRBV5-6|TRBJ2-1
CASSPRQTIAINEQFF
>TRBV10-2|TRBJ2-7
CASSGGSYEQYF
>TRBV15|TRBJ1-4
CATSRDLGGVATNEKLFF
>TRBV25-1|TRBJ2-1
CASSRLAGNKFF
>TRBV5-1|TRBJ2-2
CASSLVSGWVGELFF
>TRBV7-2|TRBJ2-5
CASSHPGQQETQYF
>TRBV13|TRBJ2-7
CASRSLRAGYEQYF
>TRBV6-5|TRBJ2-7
CASSYIGTSGAYEQYF
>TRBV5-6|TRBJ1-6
CASSLPGSSYNSPLHF
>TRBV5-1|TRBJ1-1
CASSAPRDRGNTEAFF
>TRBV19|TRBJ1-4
CASSIDRQGGEKLFF
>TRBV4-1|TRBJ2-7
CASSQDPVGTTYEQYF
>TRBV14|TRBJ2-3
CASSQDWGQGTDTQYF
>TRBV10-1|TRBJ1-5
CASSELVRTATNQPQHF
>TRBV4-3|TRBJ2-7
CASSHIQGDPPYEQYF
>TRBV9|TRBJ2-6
CASETGIFSGANVLTF
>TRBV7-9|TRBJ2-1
CASSPRGPNEQFF
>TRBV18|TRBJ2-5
CASSLGLAGQETQYF